These 10 T cell receptor beta chains were sequenced from one sample in a study of T cells in localized non-small cell lung cancer. Using immunoSEQ multiplex PCR, the repertoire was profiled, and TCRdb retains in-frame clones only, with some absent. This sample has 10,000 to 15,000 clones, with just over 85% found just once. The material was peripheral blood, obtained before any cancer treatment. These receptors all stem from a male donor older than 55 with stage III lung adenocarcinoma.

The CDR3 region has the DNA TGTGCCAGCAGCGCGCAGGGGGCCTCTGAAGCTTTCTTT. Translation: CASSAQGASEAFF. The chain has TRBV9 and TRBJ1-1; 8 positions agree with TRBD1. CDR1 is SGDLS, CDR2 YYNGEE, per germline. The CDR3 has 13 residues. J was trimmed by 6 bases and V by 3 bases; bases with no gene match: 4. Drawing the rest from reference TRBV9 and TRBJ1-1, the complete variable domain is DSGVTQTPKHLITATGQRVTLRCSPRSGDLSVYWYQQSLDQGLQFLIQYYNGEERAKGNILERFSAQQFPDLHSELNLSSLELGDSALYFCASSAQGASEAFFGQGTRLTVV.

This clone was observed a handful of times. The rearrangement links TRBV30 to TRBJ2-5; D is undetermined. Germline V lookup: CDR1 GTSNPN, CDR2 SVGIG (reference sequence). This CDR3 is 14 amino acids long. Between the trimmed V and J ends, which lost 2 bases and 1 base, there was a span of 11 bases. Here the CDR3 DNA reads TGTGCCTGGAGTAGGAAGACTGTCCAAGAGACCCAGTACTTC. It translates to CAWSRKTVQETQYF.

This chain joins TRBV19 and TRBJ1-1; 9 bases agree with TRBD1. Germline CDR1 is LNHDA and CDR2 is SQIVND (reference sequence). CDR3 length: 15 amino acids. V lost 3 bases, J lost 4 bases, and 6 bases stayed unmatched. The CDR3 region has the DNA TGTGCCAGTAGTATGGGGACAGGGTGGGGCACTGAAGCTTTCTTT. It specifies CASSMGTGWGTEAFF.

In nucleotides, the CDR3 is TGCGCCAGCAGCCAAGACCCCGGGGGCTCTAGGGGATCTGGAAACACCATATATTTT. Protein product: CASSQDPGGSRGSGNTIYF. The chain employs TRBV4-1 and TRBJ1-3; possibly TRBD1 for D (6 bases). Germline CDR1 MGHRA, CDR2 YSYEKL. V was trimmed by 0 bases and J by 1 base, leaving 19 bases between them. The CDR3 consists of 19 residues.

This rearrangement joins TRBV19 to TRBJ2-7; TRBD2 matches 10 bases. The length of the CDR3 is 13 residues. Germline-derived CDR1 and CDR2 are LNHDA and SQIVND (reference sequence). Germline trimming cut 10 bases from V and 5 bases from J; bases unmatched to any gene: 8. CDR3 in DNA: TGTGCCACCCTAGCGGGAGAGTTCCACGAGCAGTACTTC. As protein: CATLAGEFHEQYF.

The V gene is TRBV7-2, the J gene TRBJ1-2; D ambiguous. CDR3 length equals 16 residues. The V and J ends lost 5 bases and 0 bases respectively, with 16 bases between them. CDR1 is SGHTA, CDR2 FQGNSA, per germline. The CDR3 bases are TGTGCCAGCAGCCCATCCGGGTTCCTTACTAACTATGGCTACACCTTC. This codes for CASSPSGFLTNYGYTF.

The chain recombines TRBV11-2 with TRBJ2-6; 10 nucleotides agree with TRBD1. This CDR3 has 17 residues. CDR1 and CDR2 (germline): SGHAT, FQNNGV. The trim removed 11 bases at V and 2 bases at J, leaving 12 bases unmatched. The CDR3 protein is CAWSRDRGSTGANVLTF. CDR3 nucleotides: TGTGCCTGGAGTAGGGACAGGGGAAGCACTGGGGCCAACGTCCTGACTTTC.

The chain links TRBV5-5 to TRBJ2-7; 12 positions agree with TRBD1. V gave up 3 bases and J gave up 6 bases; unmatched junction bases: 4. The CDR3 covers 14 residues. In germline, CDR1 is SGHKS, CDR2 YYEKEE (reference sequence). The CDR3 is CASSWDRGRFEQYF. The CDR3 DNA sequence: TGTGCCAGCAGCTGGGACAGGGGGCGCTTCGAGCAGTACTTC.

This chain connects TRBV9 to TRBJ2-3, with no clear D. This CDR3 is built from 16 residues. Per germline, CDR1 SGDLS and CDR2 YYNGEE. V was clipped by 2 bases and J by 0 bases, with 13 bases between them. CDR3 bases: TGTGCCAGCAGCGTGTGGGCAGACACTAGCACAGATACGCAGTATTTT. Its protein is CASSVWADTSTDTQYF.

The gene calls are TRBV14 and TRBJ2-3, with D perhaps matching TRBD1 (5 bases). This CDR3 is 13 amino acids long. Trimming left V 0 bases short and J 6 bases short, with 7 bases between. Germline V gene sequence: CDR1 SGHDN, CDR2 FVKESK. CDR3 DNA: TGTGCCAGCAGCCAAGAAAGGGGCGATACGCAGTATTTT. Amino acids: CASSQERGDTQYF.